These 14 T cell receptor beta chains originate from one sample sequenced in a study of T-cell memory formation after mild COVID-19. Via MiXCR, TCRdb re-called the 5' RACE reads, giving one row per CDR3 protein. The sample includes about 350,000 distinct CDR3 sequences, over 25% of them seen just once. Sequenced: PBMCs or a T cell subset sorted from them (not recorded which). These receptors all stem from an adult woman who had mild COVID-19 (a few samples of this study predate the infection). Cell type and time point are not known.

V gene TRBV6-1 combines with J gene TRBJ2-5, with TRBD1 identical over 7 bases. Germline V lookup: CDR1 MNHNS, CDR2 SASEGT. The CDR3 contains 14 residues. The junction had 2 bases not matched to a gene; V was cut back by 3 bases and J by 1 base. The CDR3 bases are TGTGCCAGCAGTGACGGGACAGTCCAAGAGACCCAGTACTTC. Protein: CASSDGTVQETQYF.

This clonotype was found a few times. This sequence joins TRBV9 and TRBJ2-7; TRBD1 matches at 10 bases. The V gene's germline CDR1 is SGDLS and CDR2 YYNGEE. Germline trimming cut 3 bases from V and 4 bases from J; bases unmatched to any gene: 7. This CDR3 has 15 residues. The CDR3 sequence: CASSGKVGQGYEQYF. Written as DNA, the CDR3 is TGTGCCAGCAGCGGCAAGGTGGGACAGGGGTACGAGCAGTACTTC.

Turning to this clonotype: One end of the junction varies from germline; a read error may be responsible. The V gene is TRBV7-7, the J gene TRBJ2-3; 8 positions match TRBD2. Germline lookup yields CDR1 SSHAT and CDR2 FNYEAQ (reference sequence). This CDR3 contains 15 residues. CDR3 protein: CASSLGGRSTDTQYF. The CDR3 coding sequence is TGTGCTAGCAGCTTAGGCGGGAGGAGCACAGATACGCAGTATTTT.

This chain connects TRBV12-3 or TRBV12-4 to TRBJ2-7, with D perhaps assigned TRBD1 or TRBD2 (5 bases each). The CDR3 has 15 residues. V gave up 7 bases and J gave up 0 bases, with 16 bases separating them. The CDR3 is CASTVAGTISYEQYF. The DNA of the CDR3 is TGTGCCAGCACCGTTGCCGGGACGATCTCCTACGAGCAGTACTTC.

This clonotype was counted between two and nine times. The rearrangement joins TRBV27 to TRBJ2-5, with 8 bases identical to TRBD1. This CDR3 is built from 16 residues. V gave up 5 bases and J gave up 5 bases; unmatched junction bases: 13. Germline V gives CDR1 MNHEY, CDR2 SMNVEV (reference sequence). CDR3 nucleotide sequence: TGTGCCAGCAGTCCATACAACAGGGGGATCGGGGAGACCCAGTACTTC. Translating it yields CASSPYNRGIGETQYF.

This clonotype was picked up a small number of times. The chain employs TRBV3-1 and TRBJ2-5; D remains unclear. CDR3 size: 15 residues. CDR1 and CDR2 (germline): LGHDT, YNNKEL (reference sequence). V was pared by 4 bases and J by 5 bases, with 17 bases between. The DNA of the CDR3 is TGTGCCAGCAGCCCGGCGGAGAGTCCGTTTGAGACCCAGTACTTC. The encoded protein is CASSPAESPFETQYF.

The rearrangement links TRBV6-5 to TRBJ1-2; D possibly corresponds to TRBD1 (6 bases). Trimming pared 2 bases from V and 4 bases from J, leaving 17 bases between. The V gene's germline CDR1 is MNHEY and CDR2 SVGAGI. The length of the CDR3 is 16 residues. The DNA of the CDR3 is TGTGCCAGCAGTTACCGGGACAATTCGTTAGCCTATGGCTACACCTTC. It codes for CASSYRDNSLAYGYTF.

The chain couples TRBV3-1 to TRBJ1-3; 10 bases align to TRBD1. With V trimmed by 2 bases and J by 2 bases, 6 bases remained unmatched. This CDR3 is 17 amino acids long. Germline V gene lookup returns CDR1 LGHDT and CDR2 YNNKEL (reference sequence). The CDR3: CASSQPTGGFPGNTIYF. The CDR3 DNA reads TGTGCCAGCAGCCAACCGACAGGGGGCTTTCCTGGAAACACCATATATTTT.

The chain carries TRBV12-3 or TRBV12-4 and TRBJ2-7; D not certain. The CDR3 runs 11 residues. V shed 8 bases and J shed 0 bases, with 5 bases lying between them. The CDR3: CASRNSYEQYF. DNA for the CDR3: TGTGCCAGCCGTAACTCCTACGAGCAGTACTTC.

J is TRBJ2-7 and V is TRBV5-6; 10 positions agree with TRBD1. The V gene's germline CDR1 is SGHDT and CDR2 YYEEEE. J lost 1 base, V lost 4 bases, and 8 bases had no gene match. The CDR3 has 16 residues. For the CDR3, the DNA is TGTGCCAGCAGCGAAACCGGGACAGGGGTATCCTACGAGCAGTACTTC. Translation gives CASSETGTGVSYEQYF. Together with reference TRBV5-6 and TRBJ2-7, the CDR3 gives the full variable domain: DAGVTQSPTHLIKTRGQQVTLRCSPKSGHDTVSWYQQALGQGPQFIFQYYEEEERQRGNFPDRFSGHQFPNYSSELNVNALLLGDSALYLCASSETGTGVSYEQYFGPGTRLTVT.

This chain connects TRBV5-6 to TRBJ2-3; the D gene is possibly TRBD1 (5 bases). CDR1 is SGHDT, CDR2 YYEEEE, per germline. CDR3 length: 16 amino acids. Deletions cut 2 bases from V and 2 bases from J, with 15 bases between. The CDR3 DNA reads TGTGCCAGCAGCTTCTGGGGCCTCTATTTCACAGATACGCAGTATTTT. This encodes CASSFWGLYFTDTQYF.

The rearrangement joins TRBV7-2 to TRBJ2-6; 9 bases agree with TRBD1. Germline CDR1 SGHTA, CDR2 FQGNSA. V shed 3 bases and J 6 bases; nucleotides not matched to a gene: 6. The CDR3 spans 16 residues. CDR3 region: CASSFPGQGKANVLTF. Here the CDR3 DNA reads TGTGCCAGCAGCTTCCCGGGACAGGGAAAGGCCAACGTCCTGACTTTC.

The genes are TRBV12-3 or TRBV12-4 and TRBJ2-7; D not resolved. The CDR3 is 13 amino acids. Trimming removed 1 base from V and 3 bases from J, with 7 bases in between. As DNA, the CDR3 is TGTGCCAGCAGTTTAGATTCGGGCTACGAGCAGTACTTC. It yields the protein CASSLDSGYEQYF.

This clonotype was observed a handful of times. The J gene is TRBJ2-6, the V gene TRBV19; no firm D call. Trimming stripped 5 bases from V and 4 bases from J, with 15 bases between. Germline CDR1 and CDR2: LNHDA and SQIVND (reference sequence). The CDR3 is 16 residues long. The CDR3 region is CASSWQAPLGANVLTF. As DNA, the CDR3 is TGTGCCAGTAGTTGGCAGGCCCCCCTCGGGGCCAACGTCCTGACTTTC.